Sequencing of this T cell receptor (beta chain) was carried out in a study of cytomegalovirus exposure and HLA in healthy donors. Germline assignment: CDR1 MNHEY and CDR2 SMNVEV (reference sequence). Trimming left V 3 bases short and J 3 bases short, with 12 bases between. The CDR3 is 14 residues long. Measured with immunoSEQ multiplex PCR; TCRdb has only the in-frame clones, and not every one. The table records roughly 60,000 clones, approximately 90% of them present only once. The chain has TRBV27 and TRBJ2-7; tentative D call: TRBD2 (5 bases). The sample was PBMCs. This sequence was found in a woman between 18 and 29 years old in good health and CMV-seronegative. CDR3 loop: CASSFFWGDYEQYF. CDR3 DNA sequence: TGTGCCAGCAGTTTCTTCTGGGGAGACTACGAGCAGTACTTC.